Following are 31 T cell receptor beta chains from one sample sequenced in a study of blood T cell repertoires in COVID-19. Sequencing was performed with immunoSEQ multiplex PCR; in TCRdb, only in-frame clones are kept and a portion is missing. The table shows some 200,000 clones, with 84% occurring only once. Sequencing used peripheral blood. These receptors were obtained from a man younger than 40 with active or convalescent COVID-19.

V and J are TRBV6-5 and TRBJ1-2, with unresolved D. The CDR3 has 12 amino acids. The germline V gene encodes CDR1 MNHEY and CDR2 SVGAGI. V lost 7 bases to trimming and J lost 4 bases, with 10 bases between them. CDR3: CASTEKGYGYTF. In nucleotides, the CDR3 is TGTGCCAGCACGGAGAAAGGCTATGGCTACACCTTC.

The V and J genes are TRBV7-2 and TRBJ1-2; D gene ambiguous. CDR1 is SGHTA, CDR2 FQGNSA, per germline. The CDR3 contains 15 residues. V lost 3 bases to trimming and J lost 0 bases, with 11 bases between them. DNA for the CDR3: TGTGCCAGCAGCTTTAAGAGGGATGCTAACTATGGCTACACCTTC. Translation: CASSFKRDANYGYTF.

The rearrangement joins TRBV28 to TRBJ1-2; D is unresolved. Germline V gene data show CDR1 as MDHEN and CDR2 as SYDVKM. Trimming removed 6 bases from V and 4 bases from J, with 12 bases in between. The CDR3 is 13 residues long. This CDR3 reads CASSSGFGYGYTF. In DNA, the CDR3 is TGTGCCAGCAGCTCAGGATTTGGCTATGGCTACACCTTC.

The rearrangement links TRBV28 to TRBJ2-6; no clear D. The V gene's germline CDR1 is MDHEN and CDR2 SYDVKM. Trimming cost V 1 base and J 0 bases, with 4 bases left between them. This CDR3 spans 15 amino acids. The CDR3 nucleotides are TGTGCCAGCAGTTTATACAGCTCTGGGGCCAACGTCCTGACTTTC. Encoded protein: CASSLYSSGANVLTF.

This chain joins TRBV14 and TRBJ1-4; tentatively, D is TRBD1 (5 bases). Germline V gene data show CDR1 as SGHDN and CDR2 as FVKESK. V lost 1 base to trimming and J lost 1 base, with 13 bases between them. This CDR3 comprises 17 residues. The CDR3 region is CASSQVGFQGTNEKLFF. The CDR3 DNA reads TGTGCCAGCAGCCAAGTTGGGTTCCAGGGAACTAATGAAAAACTGTTTTTT.

In this sample, this clone turned up a few times. The V call is TRBV21-1, the J call TRBJ1-3. TRBV21-1 is designated a pseudogene. The CDR3 has 12 amino acids. The chain's CDR3 is CASSNRPDTIYF. In DNA, the CDR3 is TGTGCCAGCAGCAATCGTCCGGACACCATATATTTT.

DNA of the CDR3: TGTGCCAGCAGCTTAGCGTCTGGAGGTCTTGGATTTCCCCAGCATTTT. Residues: CASSLASGGLGFPQHF. V gene TRBV7-8 combines with J gene TRBJ1-5, with D unresolved. Trimming shortened V by 0 bases and J by 10 bases, and 19 bases separated the two germline ends. Germline CDR1 is SGHVS and CDR2 is FQNEAQ. The CDR3 sequence is 16 residues long.

The rearrangement uses TRBV6-6 and TRBJ1-1; D may be TRBD1 (6 bases). The CDR3 runs to 16 residues. The germline gives CDR1 MNHNY, CDR2 SVGAGI (reference sequence). Deletions cut 6 bases from V and 0 bases from J, with 17 bases between. The DNA of the CDR3 is TGTGCCAGCAGCTCTAGAGGGGGGGTTGTGAACACTGAAGCTTTCTTT. Its protein product is CASSSRGGVVNTEAFF.

The V gene is TRBV9, the J gene TRBJ1-1; a possible D gene is TRBD1 (5 bases). V gave up 0 bases and J gave up 0 bases, with 9 bases separating them. The CDR3 totals 15 residues. Looked up from germline, CDR1 is SGDLS and CDR2 is YYNGEE. The CDR3 nucleotides are TGTGCCAGCAGCGTAGCTGGGGCCATGAACACTGAAGCTTTCTTT. Its translation: CASSVAGAMNTEAFF.

The chain combines TRBV5-1 with TRBJ1-2, with 8 bases that match TRBD1. V lost 0 bases and J lost 8; bases outside the gene matches: 15. CDR3 length equals 17 residues. Germline CDR1 SGHRS, CDR2 YFSETQ. The CDR3 DNA sequence: TGCGCCAGCAGCTTGGTGGACAGGGTGGGCCCTATCATGGGCTACACCTTC. This codes for CASSLVDRVGPIMGYTF.

CDR3 in DNA: TGCGCCAGCAGTGAGGAGACAGCGAACACCGGGGAGCTGTTTTTT. Translated: CASSEETANTGELFF. V and J are TRBV10-1 and TRBJ2-2, with D possibly TRBD1 on 5 matching bases. The germline V gene encodes CDR1 WNHNN and CDR2 SYGVQD (reference sequence). The V end lost 2 bases, the J end lost 0 bases, and 7 bases lay between the germline ends. There are 15 residues in the CDR3.

This clone was detected a few times. The chain employs TRBV9 and TRBJ2-7; 8 bases fit TRBD1. The CDR3 runs 16 residues. Trimming cost V 4 bases and J 6 bases; bases outside gene matches: 15. Germline V gene lookup returns CDR1 SGDLS and CDR2 YYNGEE. CDR3 in DNA: TGTGCCAGCAGCTTAGACCTGACAGGGGACCGTCTCGAGCAGTACTTC. Protein sequence: CASSLDLTGDRLEQYF.

The chain combines TRBV6-5 with TRBJ2-5, with unresolved D. The CDR3 sequence is 16 residues long. Germline CDR1 and CDR2: MNHEY and SVGAGI. V lost 0 bases to trimming and J lost 4 bases, with 15 bases between them. The CDR3 region is CASSYSPSTSAETQYF. Here the CDR3 DNA reads TGTGCCAGCAGTTACTCACCCTCGACGAGCGCAGAGACCCAGTACTTC.

The chain recombines TRBV30 with TRBJ1-1; possibly TRBD1 for D (6 bases). The V gene's germline CDR1 is GTSNPN and CDR2 SVGIG (reference sequence). The CDR3 runs 13 residues. The V end lost 8 bases, the J end lost 0 bases, and 13 bases lay between the germline ends. The CDR3 sequence: CAQDQGMNTEAFF. The CDR3 DNA reads as TGTGCCCAGGACCAGGGGATGAACACTGAAGCTTTCTTT.

This chain connects TRBV7-9 to TRBJ1-1, with D tentatively TRBD1 (5 bases). The CDR3 runs to 12 residues. Germline V gene sequence: CDR1 SEHNR, CDR2 FQNEAQ (reference sequence). V lost 5 bases and J 4 bases, leaving 8 bases between the germline ends. For the CDR3, the DNA is TGTGCCAGCAGCGAAGGGGTCACTGAAGCTTTCTTT. As protein: CASSEGVTEAFF.

J is TRBJ1-3 and V is TRBV5-1, with D perhaps matching TRBD1 (5 bases). V was clipped by 4 bases and J by 0 bases, with 14 bases between them. CDR3 size: 16 residues. CDR1 and CDR2 (germline): SGHRS, YFSETQ. CDR3 sequence reads: CASSPREGISGNTIYF. In DNA form, the CDR3 reads TGCGCCAGCAGCCCCAGGGAAGGCATCTCTGGAAACACCATATATTTT.

This clone was observed once. The gene calls are TRBV28 and TRBJ1-1; 9 nucleotides match TRBD1. V dropped 4 bases and J dropped 3; count of bases not matched to a gene: 6. The CDR3 covers 15 residues. Per germline, CDR1 MDHEN and CDR2 SYDVKM. The CDR3 loop reads CASSYRDRGYTEAFF. The CDR3 DNA sequence: TGTGCCAGCAGTTACCGTGACAGGGGGTACACTGAAGCTTTCTTT.

This clone was picked up one time. The V call is TRBV19, the J call TRBJ2-6; D is undetermined. Deletions cut 2 bases from V and 4 bases from J, with 9 bases between. The CDR3 has 15 amino acids. Germline lookup yields CDR1 LNHDA and CDR2 SQIVND (reference sequence). The CDR3 sequence is CASSIRVAGANVLTF. The CDR3 DNA reads TGTGCCAGTAGTATACGGGTCGCGGGGGCCAACGTCCTGACTTTC.

The V and J genes are TRBV18 and TRBJ1-1, with 7 nucleotides matching TRBD1. V lost 1 base, J lost 4 bases, and 3 bases stayed unmatched. Germline lookup yields CDR1 KGHSH and CDR2 LQKENI. This CDR3 is 14 amino acids long. The CDR3 DNA reads as TGTGCCAGCTCACCACAAAACAGGGGCACTGAAGCTTTCTTT. Amino acid sequence: CASSPQNRGTEAFF. Filled out from reference TRBV18 and TRBJ1-1, the complete variable domain reads NAGVMQNPRHLVRRRGQEARLRCSPMKGHSHVYWYRQLPEEGLKFMVYLQKENIIDESGMPKERFSAEFPKEGPSILRIQQVVRGDSAAYFCASSPQNRGTEAFFGQGTRLTVV.

This clone was detected once. V and J are TRBV6-2 or TRBV6-3 and TRBJ2-3; 9 bases fit TRBD1. The CDR3 covers 16 residues. V lost 6 bases and J lost 4; bases outside the gene matches: 11. Germline V gene lookup returns CDR1 MNHEY and CDR2 SVGEGT. The CDR3 spells CASSPGTGFSPDTQYF. Written as DNA, the CDR3 is TGTGCCAGCAGCCCTGGGACAGGGTTTTCCCCAGATACGCAGTATTTT.

The chain couples TRBV11-3 to TRBJ2-1, with a possible D match to TRBD2 (6 bases). The CDR3 extends over 13 amino acids. Germline values: CDR1 SGHNT, CDR2 YENEEA. V lost 3 bases, J lost 14 bases, and 17 bases lay in between. The CDR3 sequence is CASSFGGDRGEFF. CDR3 DNA sequence: TGTGCCAGCAGCTTTGGGGGAGATCGCGGGGAGTTCTTC.

This clone has just one count. Here the CDR3 reads CATSDETGIEAFF. CDR3 nucleotides: TGTGCCACCAGTGACGAAACAGGTATTGAAGCTTTCTTT. The rearrangement links TRBV24-1 to TRBJ1-1; weak D call: TRBD1 (5 bases). Trimming shortened V by 4 bases and J by 7 bases, and 12 bases separated the two germline ends. Per germline, CDR1 KGHDR and CDR2 SFDVKD. The CDR3 contains 13 residues.

The rearrangement joins TRBV9 to TRBJ2-3, with 12 bases aligning to TRBD2. Per the germline V gene, CDR1 is SGDLS and CDR2 is YYNGEE. Trimming removed 4 bases from V and 15 bases from J; junction bases left unmatched: 9. There are 13 residues in the CDR3. CDR3 sequence reads: CASSFLAGGGVYF. Written as DNA, the CDR3 is TGTGCCAGCAGCTTCCTAGCGGGAGGGGGCGTATATTTT.

This clone has more than one count but fewer than ten. The chain couples TRBV6-5 to TRBJ1-4, with D uncertain. Germline CDR1 reads MNHEY; CDR2 reads SVGAGI. The CDR3 has 15 residues. V shed 0 bases and J shed 11 bases, with 16 bases lying between them. CDR3 bases: TGTGCCAGCAGTTACTCGAGGGATACTCTGGGGAAACTGTTTTTT. The encoded protein is CASSYSRDTLGKLFF.

This chain connects TRBV5-1 to TRBJ2-2; 12 bases agree with TRBD2. V dropped 7 bases and J dropped 6; count of bases not matched to a gene: 1. Germline V lookup: CDR1 SGHRS, CDR2 YFSETQ. This CDR3 has 13 residues. The CDR3 loop is CASRLAGAGELFF. DNA of the CDR3: TGCGCCAGCCGACTAGCGGGAGCCGGGGAGCTGTTTTTT.

This clone has just one count. The genes are TRBV7-9 and TRBJ1-1, with D possibly matching TRBD1 (5 bases). CDR3 length: 14 residues. The V gene's germline CDR1 is SEHNR and CDR2 FQNEAQ (reference sequence). Trimming stripped 6 bases from V and 4 bases from J, with 15 bases between. CDR3 bases: TGTGCCAGCAGTCGAACCGCCAGGGTCACTGAAGCTTTCTTT. It encodes CASSRTARVTEAFF.

J is TRBJ1-1 and V is TRBV3-1 (or the pseudogene TRBV3-2); D is uncertain. V lost 2 bases, J lost 11 bases, and 9 bases lay in between. Germline CDR1 LGHDT, CDR2 YNNKEL (reference sequence). The CDR3 is made up of 11 amino acids. Here the CDR3 DNA reads TGTGCCAGCAGCCAATCAGTTACCGCTTTCTTT. Amino acids: CASSQSVTAFF.

V is TRBV24-1 and J is TRBJ1-2, with TRBD1 matching 9 bases. The ends lost 3 bases at V and 7 bases at J; junction bases unmatched: 5. CDR3 length: 14 residues. Germline CDR1 is KGHDR and CDR2 is SFDVKD. CDR3 sequence reads: CATSDPGTGSGYTF. CDR3 coding DNA: TGTGCCACCAGTGATCCCGGGACAGGGAGTGGCTACACCTTC.

This clone was seen a single time. This chain joins TRBV11-3 and TRBJ1-2, with 10 positions matching TRBD1. This CDR3 is 15 amino acids long. Germline lookup yields CDR1 SGHNT and CDR2 YENEEA. Trimming took 5 bases from V and 3 from J; bases not matched to a gene: 6. CDR3 region: CASSPGQGEDYGYTF. CDR3 sequence (DNA): TGTGCCAGCAGCCCAGGACAGGGGGAAGACTATGGCTACACCTTC.

The chain recombines TRBV19 with TRBJ1-5; perhaps TRBD1 as D (6 bases). Germline loops: CDR1 LNHDA, CDR2 SQIVND (reference sequence). V was shortened by 8 bases and J by 0 bases, with 11 bases between the two germline ends. The CDR3 runs to 14 residues. The CDR3 DNA is TGTGCCAGTCAGGACAGTTATAGCAATCAGCCCCAGCATTTT. Its translation: CASQDSYSNQPQHF.

This chain uses TRBV28 with TRBJ2-7; 7 positions match TRBD2. The J segment lost 6 bases and the V segment lost 6 bases, leaving 8 bases of the junction unmatched. Germline V gene lookup returns CDR1 MDHEN and CDR2 SYDVKM. CDR3 length: 13 residues. The CDR3 DNA reads as TGTGCCAGCAGGGGTGGATGGGGGGGCGAGCAGTACTTC. Encoded protein: CASRGGWGGEQYF.